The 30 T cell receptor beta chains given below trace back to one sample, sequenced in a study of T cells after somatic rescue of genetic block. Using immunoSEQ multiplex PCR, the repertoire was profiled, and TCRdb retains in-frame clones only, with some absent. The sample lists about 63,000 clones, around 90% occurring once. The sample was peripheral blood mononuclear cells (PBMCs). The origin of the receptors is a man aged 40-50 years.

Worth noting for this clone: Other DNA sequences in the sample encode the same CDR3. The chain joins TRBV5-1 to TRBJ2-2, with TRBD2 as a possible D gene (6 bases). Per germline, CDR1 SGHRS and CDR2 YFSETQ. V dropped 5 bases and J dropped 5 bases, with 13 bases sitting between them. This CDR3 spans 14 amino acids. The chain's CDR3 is CASSRLGGTGELFF. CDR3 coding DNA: TGCGCCAGCAGTCGGCTCGGGGGTACCGGGGAGCTGTTTTTT.

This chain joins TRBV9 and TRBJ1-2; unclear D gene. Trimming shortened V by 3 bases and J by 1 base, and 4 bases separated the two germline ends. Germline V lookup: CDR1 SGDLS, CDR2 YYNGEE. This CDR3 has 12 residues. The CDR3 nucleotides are TGTGCCAGCAGCGAGAGTAACTATGGCTACACCTTC. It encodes CASSESNYGYTF.

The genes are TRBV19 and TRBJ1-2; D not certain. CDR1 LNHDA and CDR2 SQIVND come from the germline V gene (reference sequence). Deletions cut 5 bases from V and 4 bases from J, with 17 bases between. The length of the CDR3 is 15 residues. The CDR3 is CASSPNSGRIYGYTF. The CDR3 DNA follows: TGTGCCAGTAGTCCCAATTCCGGCAGGATCTATGGCTACACCTTC.

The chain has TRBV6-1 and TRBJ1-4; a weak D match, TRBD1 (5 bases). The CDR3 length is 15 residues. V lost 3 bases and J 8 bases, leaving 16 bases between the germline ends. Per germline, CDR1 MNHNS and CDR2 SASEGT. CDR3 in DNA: TGTGCCAGCAGTGATTGGGGCAGGGTCGACGAAAAACTGTTTTTT. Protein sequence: CASSDWGRVDEKLFF.

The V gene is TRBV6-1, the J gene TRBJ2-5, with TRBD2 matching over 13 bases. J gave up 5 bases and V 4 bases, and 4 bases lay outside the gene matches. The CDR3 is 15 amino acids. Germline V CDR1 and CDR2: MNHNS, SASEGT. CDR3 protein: CASSALAGGRETQYF. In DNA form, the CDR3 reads TGTGCCAGCAGTGCACTAGCGGGGGGGCGGGAGACCCAGTACTTC.

The CDR3 reads CASSPGRQGFF. In DNA form, the CDR3 reads TGTGCCAGCAGCCCGGGACGTCAGGGGTTCTTC. The V and J genes are TRBV7-9 and TRBJ2-1; possibly TRBD1 or TRBD2 for D (5 bases each). This CDR3 spans 11 amino acids. Looked up from germline, CDR1 is SEHNR and CDR2 is FQNEAQ (reference sequence). V shed 5 bases and J shed 15 bases, with 14 bases lying between them.

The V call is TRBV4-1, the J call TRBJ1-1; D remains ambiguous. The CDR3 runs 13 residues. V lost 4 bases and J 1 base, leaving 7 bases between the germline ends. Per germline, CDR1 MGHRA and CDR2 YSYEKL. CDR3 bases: TGCGCCAGCAGCCCCCGGACGAACACTGAAGCTTTCTTT. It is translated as CASSPRTNTEAFF.

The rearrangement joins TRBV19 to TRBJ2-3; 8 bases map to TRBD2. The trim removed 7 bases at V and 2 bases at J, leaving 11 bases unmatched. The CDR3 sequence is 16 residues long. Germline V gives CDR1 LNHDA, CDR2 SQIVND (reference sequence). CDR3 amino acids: CASTIVLAGPTDTQYF. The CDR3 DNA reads TGTGCCAGTACCATCGTCTTAGCGGGACCCACAGATACGCAGTATTTT.

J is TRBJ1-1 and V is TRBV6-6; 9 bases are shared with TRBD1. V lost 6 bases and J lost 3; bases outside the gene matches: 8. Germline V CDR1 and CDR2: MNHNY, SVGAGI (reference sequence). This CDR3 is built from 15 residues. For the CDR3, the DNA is TGTGCCAGCAGCGCCCCGGGACAGGGACACACTGAAGCTTTCTTT. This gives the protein CASSAPGQGHTEAFF.

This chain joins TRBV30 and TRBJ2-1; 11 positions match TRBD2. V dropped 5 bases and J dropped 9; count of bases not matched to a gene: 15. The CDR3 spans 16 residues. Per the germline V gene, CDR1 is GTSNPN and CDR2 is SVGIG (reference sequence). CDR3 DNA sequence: TGTGCCTGGGGGTCCGGACTAGCGGGTGTTGCGGGTGAGCAGTTCTTC. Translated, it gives CAWGSGLAGVAGEQFF.

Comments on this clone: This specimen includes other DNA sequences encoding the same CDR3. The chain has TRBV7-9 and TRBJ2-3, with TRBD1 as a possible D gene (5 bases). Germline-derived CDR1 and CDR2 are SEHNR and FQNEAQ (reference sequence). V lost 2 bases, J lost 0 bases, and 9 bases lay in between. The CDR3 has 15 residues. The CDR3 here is CASSLQGSSTDTQYF. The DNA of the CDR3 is TGTGCCAGCAGCTTACAGGGTTCGAGCACAGATACGCAGTATTTT.

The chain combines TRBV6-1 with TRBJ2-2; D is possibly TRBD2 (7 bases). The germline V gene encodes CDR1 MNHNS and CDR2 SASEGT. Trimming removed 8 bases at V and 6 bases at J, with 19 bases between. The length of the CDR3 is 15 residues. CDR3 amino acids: CASHRGGGPSGELFF. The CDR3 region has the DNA TGTGCCAGCCATAGGGGGGGAGGGCCATCCGGGGAGCTGTTTTTT.

CDR3 amino acids: CASSSRGLADTDTQYF. The DNA of the CDR3 is TGTGCCAGCAGCTCTAGGGGACTAGCGGACACAGATACGCAGTATTTT. The chain recombines TRBV7-6 with TRBJ2-3, with 11 bases that match TRBD2. CDR3 size: 16 residues. V dropped 4 bases and J dropped 2; count of bases not matched to a gene: 5. Germline values: CDR1 SGHVS, CDR2 FNYEAQ.

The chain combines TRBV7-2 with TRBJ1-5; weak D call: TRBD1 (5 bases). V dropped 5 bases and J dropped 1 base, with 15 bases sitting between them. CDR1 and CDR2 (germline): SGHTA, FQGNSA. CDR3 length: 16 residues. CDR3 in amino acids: CASSPHMGRSNQPQHF. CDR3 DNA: TGTGCCAGCAGCCCTCATATGGGACGGAGCAATCAGCCCCAGCATTTT.

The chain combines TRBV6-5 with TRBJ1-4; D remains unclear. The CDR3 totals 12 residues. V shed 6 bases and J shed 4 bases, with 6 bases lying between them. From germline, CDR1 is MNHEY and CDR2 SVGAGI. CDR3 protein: CASSRNNEKLFF. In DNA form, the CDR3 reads TGTGCCAGCAGCAGAAATAATGAAAAACTGTTTTTT.

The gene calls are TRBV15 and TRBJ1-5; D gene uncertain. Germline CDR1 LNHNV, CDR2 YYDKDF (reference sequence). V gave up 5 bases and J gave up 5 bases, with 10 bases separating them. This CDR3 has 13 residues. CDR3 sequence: CATSLMSHQPQHF. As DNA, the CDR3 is TGTGCCACCAGCTTGATGTCGCATCAGCCCCAGCATTTT.

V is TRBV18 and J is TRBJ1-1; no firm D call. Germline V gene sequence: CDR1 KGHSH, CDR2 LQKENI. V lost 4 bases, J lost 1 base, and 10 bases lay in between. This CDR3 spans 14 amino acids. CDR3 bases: TGTGCCAGCTCACGAGAAAGTCGGAACACTGAAGCTTTCTTT. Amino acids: CASSRESRNTEAFF.

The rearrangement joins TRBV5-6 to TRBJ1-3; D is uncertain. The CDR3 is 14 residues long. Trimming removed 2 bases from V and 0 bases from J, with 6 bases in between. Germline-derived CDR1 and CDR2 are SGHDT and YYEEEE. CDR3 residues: CASSLLPSGNTIYF. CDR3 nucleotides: TGTGCCAGCAGCTTACTGCCCTCTGGAAACACCATATATTTT.

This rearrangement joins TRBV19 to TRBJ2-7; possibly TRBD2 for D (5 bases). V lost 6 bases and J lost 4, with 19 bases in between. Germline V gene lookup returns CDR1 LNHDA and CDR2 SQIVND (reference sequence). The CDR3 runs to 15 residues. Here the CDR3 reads CASSWAIRETYEQYF. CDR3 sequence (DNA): TGTGCCAGTAGCTGGGCCATACGGGAAACGTACGAGCAGTACTTC.

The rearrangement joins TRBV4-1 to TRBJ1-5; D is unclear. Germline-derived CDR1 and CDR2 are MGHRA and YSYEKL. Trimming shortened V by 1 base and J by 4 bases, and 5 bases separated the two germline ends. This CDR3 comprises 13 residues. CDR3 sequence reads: CASSQVTNQPQHF. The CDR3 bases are TGCGCCAGCAGCCAAGTCACGAATCAGCCCCAGCATTTT.

CDR3 nucleotide sequence: TGTGCCAGCAGTTACGGTCAGGGCGGTCAGCCCCAGCATTTT. It is translated as CASSYGQGGQPQHF. V is TRBV6-6 and J is TRBJ1-5, with D possibly TRBD1 on 5 matching bases. The germline V gene has CDR1 MNHNY and CDR2 SVGAGI (reference sequence). The V and J ends lost 2 bases and 6 bases respectively, with 11 bases between them. The CDR3 is made up of 14 amino acids.

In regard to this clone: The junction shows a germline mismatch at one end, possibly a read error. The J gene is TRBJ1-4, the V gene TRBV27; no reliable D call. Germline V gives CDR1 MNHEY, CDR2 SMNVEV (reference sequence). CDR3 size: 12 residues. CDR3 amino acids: CASSLSGRKTVF. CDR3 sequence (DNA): TGTGCCAGCAGTTTATCCGGGAGAAAAACTGTTTTT.

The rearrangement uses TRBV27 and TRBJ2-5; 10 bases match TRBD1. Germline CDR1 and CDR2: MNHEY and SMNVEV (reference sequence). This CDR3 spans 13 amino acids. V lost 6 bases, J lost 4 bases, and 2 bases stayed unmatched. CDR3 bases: TGTGCCAGCAGCCGGGACAGGGGAGAGACCCAGTACTTC. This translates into CASSRDRGETQYF.

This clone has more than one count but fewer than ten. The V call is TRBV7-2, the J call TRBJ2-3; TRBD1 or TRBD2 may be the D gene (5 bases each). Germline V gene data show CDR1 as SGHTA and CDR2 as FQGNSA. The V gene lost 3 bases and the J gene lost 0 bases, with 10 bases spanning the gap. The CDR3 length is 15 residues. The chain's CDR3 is CASSLGRSSTDTQYF. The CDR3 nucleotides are TGTGCCAGCAGCTTGGGACGGTCTAGCACAGATACGCAGTATTTT.

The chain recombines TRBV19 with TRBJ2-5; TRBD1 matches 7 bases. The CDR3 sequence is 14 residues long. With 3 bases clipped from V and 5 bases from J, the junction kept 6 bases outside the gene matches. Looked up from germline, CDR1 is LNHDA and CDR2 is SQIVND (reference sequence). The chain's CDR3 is CASSIGTVRETQYF. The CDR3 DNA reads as TGTGCCAGTAGTATCGGGACAGTACGCGAGACCCAGTACTTC.

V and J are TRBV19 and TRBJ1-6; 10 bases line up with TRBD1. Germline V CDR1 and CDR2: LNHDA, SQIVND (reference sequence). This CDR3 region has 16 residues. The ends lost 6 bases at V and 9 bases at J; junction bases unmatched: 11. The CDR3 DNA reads TGTGCCAGTAGGAACAGGGACAGGGGTTCTAGTTCACCCCTCCACTTT. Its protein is CASRNRDRGSSSPLHF.

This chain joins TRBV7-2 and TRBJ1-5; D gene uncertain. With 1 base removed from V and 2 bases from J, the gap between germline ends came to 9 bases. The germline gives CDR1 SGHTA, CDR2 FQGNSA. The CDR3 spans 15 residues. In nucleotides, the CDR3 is TGTGCCAGCAGCTTAGGTCCATACCGCAATCAGCCCCAGCATTTT. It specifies CASSLGPYRNQPQHF.

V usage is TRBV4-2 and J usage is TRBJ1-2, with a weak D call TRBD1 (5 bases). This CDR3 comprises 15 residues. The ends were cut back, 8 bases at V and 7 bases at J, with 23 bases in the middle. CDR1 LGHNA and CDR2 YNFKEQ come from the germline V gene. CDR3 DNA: TGTGCCAGCTCACCGACGACAGCTCCGACGGGTGGCTACACCTTC. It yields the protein CASSPTTAPTGGYTF.

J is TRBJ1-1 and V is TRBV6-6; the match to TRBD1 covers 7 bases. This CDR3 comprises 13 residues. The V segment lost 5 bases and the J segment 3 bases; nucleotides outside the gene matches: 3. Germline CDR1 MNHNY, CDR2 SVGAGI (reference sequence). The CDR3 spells CASSLQGDTEAFF. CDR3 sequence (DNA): TGTGCCAGCAGTCTCCAGGGGGACACTGAAGCTTTCTTT.

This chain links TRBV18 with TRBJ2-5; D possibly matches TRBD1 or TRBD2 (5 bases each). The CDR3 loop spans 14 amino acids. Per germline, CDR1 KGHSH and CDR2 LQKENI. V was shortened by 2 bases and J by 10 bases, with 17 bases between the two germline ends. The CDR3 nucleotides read TGTGCCAGCTCACCATCCGGGACCCTCCAGGACCAGTACTTC. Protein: CASSPSGTLQDQYF.